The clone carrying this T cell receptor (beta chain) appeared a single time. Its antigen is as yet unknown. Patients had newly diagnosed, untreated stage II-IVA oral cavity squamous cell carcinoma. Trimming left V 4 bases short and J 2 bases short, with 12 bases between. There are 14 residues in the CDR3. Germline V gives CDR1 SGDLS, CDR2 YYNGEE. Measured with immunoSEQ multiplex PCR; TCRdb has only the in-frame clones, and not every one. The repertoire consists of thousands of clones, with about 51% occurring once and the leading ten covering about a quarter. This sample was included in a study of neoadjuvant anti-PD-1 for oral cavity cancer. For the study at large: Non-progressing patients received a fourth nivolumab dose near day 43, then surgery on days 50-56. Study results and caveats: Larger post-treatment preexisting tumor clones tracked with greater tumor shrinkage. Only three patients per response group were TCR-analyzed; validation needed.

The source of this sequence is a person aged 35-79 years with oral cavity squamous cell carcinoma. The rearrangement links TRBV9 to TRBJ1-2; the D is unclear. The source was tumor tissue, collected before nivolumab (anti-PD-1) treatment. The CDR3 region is CASSPQGGNYGYTF. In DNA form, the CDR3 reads TGTGCCAGCAGCCCCCAAGGAGGGAACTATGGCTACACCTTC.